Listed here is a single T cell receptor (beta chain). What it binds is unknown. Germline V CDR1 and CDR2: MGHRA, YSYEKL. The CDR3 totals 16 residues. Trimming left V 4 bases short and J 5 bases short, with 17 bases between. The PCR had 60 Vbeta and 13 Jbeta primers. Sequenced by immunoSEQ multiplex PCR; TCRdb stores in-frame clones only, minus some. In the table there are nearly 200,000 clones, about 76% of which are singletons. The data were obtained in a study of cytomegalovirus exposure and HLA in healthy donors. Study outcomes and limitations: There were a few CMV-associated chains whose specificity for CMV antigens was confirmed in vitro. The likely explanation for a cluster of highly shared sequence variants was sequencing artifact.

Material for sequencing was PBMCs. This TCR derives from a male donor in good health and CMV-seropositive. The chain is built from TRBV4-1 and TRBJ1-4, with D unresolved. The CDR3 sequence: CASSRRGPSSNEKLFF. The CDR3 DNA reads as TGCGCCAGCAGCCGCCGCGGTCCCTCCTCAAATGAAAAACTGTTTTTT.